This T cell receptor (beta chain) came from a study of spatial heterogeneity in lung cancer. Overall study context: Alpha-chain sequences were detected in numbers that were consistently lower than beta-chain sequences. Raw sequencing reads included, on average, more than eight appearances of each unique TCR and UMI combination.

Germline lookup yields CDR1 DFQATT and CDR2 SNEGSKA (reference sequence). CDR3 length: 15 amino acids. Trimming removed 6 bases from V and 1 base from J, with 18 bases in between. This clonotype was picked up many times. Little can be read into the size of this beta chain, an off-target read in a library designed for alpha chains. Stated time point: blood taken at disease recurrence. The input material, whole RNA from tumor, nontumor lung or frozen PBMC, was sequenced unsorted. Individually, TCR cDNA molecules were each labelled with a unique molecular identifier. TCRdb independently ran MiXCR on the 5' RACE reads; one entry per CDR3 protein. The sample yields over 7,500 distinct CDR3 sequences, roughly 3.9% seen once.

V is TRBV20-1 and J is TRBJ1-1; D is unresolved. Here the sequenced sample was PBMCs, taken at recurrence. The TCR comes from a female donor with early-stage non-small cell lung cancer. The CDR3 reads CSAPTLSGPNTEAFF. The CDR3 region has the DNA TGCAGTGCACCCACTCTGAGTGGGCCGAACACTGAAGCTTTCTTT.